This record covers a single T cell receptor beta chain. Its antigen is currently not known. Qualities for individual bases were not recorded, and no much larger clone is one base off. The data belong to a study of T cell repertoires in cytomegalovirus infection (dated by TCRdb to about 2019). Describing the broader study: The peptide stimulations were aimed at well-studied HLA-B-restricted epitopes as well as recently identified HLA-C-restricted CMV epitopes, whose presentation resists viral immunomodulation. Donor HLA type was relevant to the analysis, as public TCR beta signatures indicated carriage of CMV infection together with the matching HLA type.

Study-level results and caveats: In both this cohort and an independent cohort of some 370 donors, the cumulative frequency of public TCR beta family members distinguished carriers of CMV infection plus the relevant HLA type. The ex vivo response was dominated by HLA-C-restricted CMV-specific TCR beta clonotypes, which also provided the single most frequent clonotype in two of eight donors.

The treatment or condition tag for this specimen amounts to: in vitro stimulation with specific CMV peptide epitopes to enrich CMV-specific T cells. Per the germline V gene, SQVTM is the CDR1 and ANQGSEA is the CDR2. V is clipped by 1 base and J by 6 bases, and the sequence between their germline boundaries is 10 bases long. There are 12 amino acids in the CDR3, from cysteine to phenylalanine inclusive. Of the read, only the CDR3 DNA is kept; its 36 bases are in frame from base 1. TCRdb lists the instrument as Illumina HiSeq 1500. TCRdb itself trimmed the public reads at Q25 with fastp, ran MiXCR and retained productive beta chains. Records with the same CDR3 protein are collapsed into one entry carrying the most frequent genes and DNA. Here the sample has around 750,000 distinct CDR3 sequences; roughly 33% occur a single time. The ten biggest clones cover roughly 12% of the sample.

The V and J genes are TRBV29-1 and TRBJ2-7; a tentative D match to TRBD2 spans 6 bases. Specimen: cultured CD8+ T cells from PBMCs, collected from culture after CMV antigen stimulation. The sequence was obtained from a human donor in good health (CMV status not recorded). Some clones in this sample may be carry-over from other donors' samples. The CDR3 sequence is CSVEAGEVEQYF. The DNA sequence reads TGCAGCGTTGAAGCCGGGGAGGTCGAGCAGTACTTC.